The 19 T cell receptor beta chains below were found in one sample sequenced in a study of beta chain features in type 1 diabetes. The study, taken as a whole, reports: TCRB CDR3s were moderately but significantly shorter in Type 1 diabetes patients in all four CD4+ subsets.

The antigens these receptors bind are not known. TCRB transcripts that were expressed got sequenced, as all of the isolated RNA had been reverse transcribed. The repertoire was sequenced with immunoSEQ multiplex PCR; TCRdb's copy has only in-frame clones and lacks some. The table lists some 350,000 clones, approximately 15% of them singletons. The sample was naive CD4+ T cells from blood. These receptors were taken from a woman aged 18-30 years with type 1 diabetes.

This clone was counted only a few times. Within the sample, other DNA sequences also encode this same CDR3. V gene TRBV28 combines with J gene TRBJ2-7; D is perhaps TRBD2 (6 bases). V was trimmed by 5 bases and J by 4 bases, leaving 6 bases between them. Germline CDR1 reads MDHEN; CDR2 reads SYDVKM. The CDR3 spans 11 residues. The CDR3 bases are TGTGCCAGCAGTGGGGGGTACGAGCAGTACTTC. This sequence encodes CASSGGYEQYF.

This clone occurred a few times. This chain uses TRBV7-6 with TRBJ1-1; the D is unclear. V dropped 1 base and J dropped 2 bases, with 5 bases sitting between them. The germline gives CDR1 SGHVS, CDR2 FNYEAQ. The CDR3 length is 13 residues. The DNA for the CDR3 is TGTGCCAGCAGCTTAGACACAAACACTGAAGCTTTCTTT. This sequence encodes CASSLDTNTEAFF.

The chain carries TRBV9 and TRBJ1-2, with 8 positions matching TRBD1. The CDR3 sequence is 17 residues long. CDR1 SGDLS and CDR2 YYNGEE come from the germline V gene. Trimming at V came to 0 bases and at J to 8 bases, leaving 15 bases not matched to a gene. As DNA, the CDR3 is TGTGCCAGCAGCGTAGGATTGGTTGTCGGACAGGGAGGGGGCTACACCTTC. Encoded protein: CASSVGLVVGQGGGYTF.

This chain joins TRBV29-1 and TRBJ2-5, with no clear D. Trimming removed 3 bases at V and 1 base at J, with 12 bases between. CDR1 is SQVTM, CDR2 ANQGSEA, per germline. This CDR3 is 14 amino acids long. DNA for the CDR3: TGCAGCGTTGATCGTGCTCTGAGCCAAGAGACCCAGTACTTC. This translates into CSVDRALSQETQYF.

This clone was detected only a few times. The rearrangement links TRBV11-2 to TRBJ2-1; 11 positions match TRBD2. CDR1 is SGHAT and CDR2 is FQNNGV in the germline V gene. V shed 4 bases, J shed 7 bases, and the junction held 15 bases outside the gene matches. The length of the CDR3 is 18 residues. CDR3 protein: CASSSGQGSASGRNEQFF. CDR3 DNA: TGTGCCAGCAGCTCGGGGCAGGGCTCGGCTAGCGGGAGGAATGAGCAGTTCTTC.

The chain has TRBV30 and TRBJ1-2, with D unresolved. V dropped 3 bases and J dropped 10 bases, with 15 bases sitting between them. The CDR3 length is 12 residues. Per the germline V gene, CDR1 is GTSNPN and CDR2 is SVGIG (reference sequence). CDR3 sequence reads: CAWSPGPPLYTF. The CDR3 nucleotides are TGTGCCTGGAGCCCGGGTCCGCCACTCTACACCTTC.

This clone was counted between two and nine times. This chain links TRBV27 with TRBJ1-5, with 7 bases aligning to TRBD1. Germline assignment: CDR1 MNHEY and CDR2 SMNVEV (reference sequence). The CDR3 contains 15 residues. The V and J ends lost 0 bases and 5 bases, in that order; junction bases with no gene match: 4. For the CDR3, the DNA is TGTGCCAGCAGTTTATCTTGGACAGGAGATCAGCCCCAGCATTTT. Encoded protein: CASSLSWTGDQPQHF.

This clone showed up just a few times. The CDR3 DNA reads TGTGCCAGCAGCTTTGGGACTACCGTAGGTGCGGATACGCAGTATTTT. As protein: CASSFGTTVGADTQYF. The rearrangement joins TRBV5-8 to TRBJ2-3, with 7 bases fitting TRBD2. V was pared by 2 bases and J by 6 bases, with 12 bases of the junction left unmatched. The CDR3 sequence is 16 residues long. Germline V lookup: CDR1 SGHTS, CDR2 YDEGEE.

This clone was picked up a small number of times. This chain connects TRBV6-4 to TRBJ2-7; 14 positions match TRBD2. The V and J ends lost 1 base and 2 bases, in that order; junction bases with no gene match: 4. The CDR3 covers 17 residues. Germline values: CDR1 MRHNA, CDR2 SNTAGT. The CDR3 region is CASSDWTSGRYPYEQYV. The CDR3, as DNA: TGTGCCAGCAGTGACTGGACTAGCGGGAGGTACCCCTACGAGCAGTACGTC.

The CDR3 DNA reads TGTGCCAGCAGCAACCGGGTACCCCTCCATGAGCAGTTCTTC. As protein: CASSNRVPLHEQFF. The chain carries TRBV7-2 and TRBJ2-1; no firm D call. V was clipped by 5 bases and J by 8 bases, with 16 bases between them. There are 14 residues in the CDR3. The germline CDR1 and CDR2 sequences are SGHTA and FQGNSA.

The V and J genes are TRBV15 and TRBJ2-1; tentative D call: TRBD2 (6 bases). This CDR3 contains 20 residues. Trimming shortened V by 2 bases and J by 0 bases, and 23 bases separated the two germline ends. Germline loops: CDR1 LNHNV, CDR2 YYDKDF (reference sequence). The chain's CDR3 is CATSRSPPLSGVSSYNEQFF. The DNA for the CDR3 is TGTGCCACCAGCAGATCCCCCCCCCTTAGCGGCGTTAGCTCCTACAATGAGCAGTTCTTC.

This clone was picked up a small number of times. This rearrangement joins TRBV27 to TRBJ2-7; 9 nucleotides match TRBD1. CDR1 and CDR2 (germline): MNHEY, SMNVEV (reference sequence). This CDR3 has 15 residues. With V trimmed by 3 bases and J by 1 base, 4 bases remained unmatched. The CDR3 coding sequence is TGTGCCAGCAGTTTTAAGGGACAGGGTTCCTACGAGCAGTACTTC. This gives the protein CASSFKGQGSYEQYF.

The chain has TRBV7-6 and TRBJ2-1, with D unclear. The CDR3 covers 16 residues. The germline V gene has CDR1 SGHVS and CDR2 FNYEAQ. V was clipped by 5 bases and J by 0 bases, with 14 bases between them. For the CDR3, the DNA is TGTGCCAGCAGCCCATTTGGCGGTAGCTCCTACAATGAGCAGTTCTTC. Its translation: CASSPFGGSSYNEQFF.

This chain connects TRBV28 to TRBJ2-3; 10 bases map to TRBD2. V gave up 3 bases and J gave up 3 bases; unmatched junction bases: 6. In germline, CDR1 is MDHEN, CDR2 SYDVKM. The CDR3 consists of 16 residues. The CDR3 reads CASSFPASGRTDTQYF. Written as DNA, the CDR3 is TGTGCCAGCAGTTTCCCTGCTAGCGGGAGAACAGATACGCAGTATTTT.

V gene TRBV6-5 combines with J gene TRBJ2-3; no clear D. This CDR3 has 13 amino acids. Deletions cut 2 bases from V and 5 bases from J, with 8 bases between. Per germline, CDR1 MNHEY and CDR2 SVGAGI. CDR3 in DNA: TGTGCCAGCAGTTACACGCAACAAGATACGCAGTATTTT. It codes for CASSYTQQDTQYF.

The rearrangement joins TRBV19 to TRBJ2-7, with D perhaps matching TRBD2 (5 bases). Trimming removed 7 bases at V and 4 bases at J, with 20 bases between. Germline-derived CDR1 and CDR2 are LNHDA and SQIVND (reference sequence). The length of the CDR3 is 15 residues. The CDR3, as DNA: TGTGCCAGTACCGCCGGGTGGGAGAGGCCTTACGAGCAGTACGTC. Amino acids: CASTAGWERPYEQYV.

Comments on this clone: Other DNA sequences of this sample code for an identical CDR3. The genes are TRBV7-9 and TRBJ2-1; 7 nucleotides match TRBD1. The V gene's germline CDR1 is SEHNR and CDR2 FQNEAQ (reference sequence). This CDR3 has 13 amino acids. V gave up 5 bases and J gave up 4 bases; unmatched junction bases: 2. CDR3 protein: CASSLGQYNEQFF. The CDR3 DNA follows: TGTGCCAGCAGCCTGGGACAGTACAATGAGCAGTTCTTC. The full variable domain, rest sourced from reference TRBV7-9 and TRBJ2-1, is DTGVSQNPRHKITKRGQNVTFRCDPISEHNRLYWYRQTLGQGPEFLTYFQNEAQLEKSRLLSDRFSAERPKGSFSTLEIQRTEQGDSAMYLCASSLGQYNEQFFGPGTRLTVL.

The chain combines TRBV7-9 with TRBJ1-1; 8 bases map to TRBD1. V lost 10 bases to trimming and J lost 3 bases; unmatched junction nucleotides: 7. This CDR3 spans 13 amino acids. Germline V lookup: CDR1 SEHNR, CDR2 FQNEAQ (reference sequence). CDR3 bases: TGTGCCACAGGGGGCTGGGGGTACACTGAAGCTTTCTTT. Translated: CATGGWGYTEAFF. Full variable domain (rest looked up from reference TRBV7-9 and TRBJ1-1): DTGVSQNPRHKITKRGQNVTFRCDPISEHNRLYWYRQTLGQGPEFLTYFQNEAQLEKSRLLSDRFSAERPKGSFSTLEIQRTEQGDSAMYLCATGGWGYTEAFFGQGTRLTVV.

The V call is TRBV4-2, the J call TRBJ2-1; 9 bases agree with TRBD2. The germline CDR1 and CDR2 sequences are LGHNA and YNFKEQ. The CDR3 is 19 amino acids. Trimming at V came to 4 bases and at J to 5 bases, leaving 18 bases not matched to a gene. The CDR3 bases are TGTGCCAGCAGCCGCTTGGGACTAGCAAACTCCATTAACGACAATGAGCAGTTCTTC. Translated: CASSRLGLANSINDNEQFF.